This TCR beta chain is drawn from a study of control samples from healthy donors and cancer patients. Data came from immunoSEQ multiplex PCR; TCRdb stores just in-frame clones and leaves some out. The repertoire includes 93,000 or so clones, around 89% of them detected once, and 15% to 20% sits in the top ten. Trimming took 4 bases from V and 1 from J, leaving 14 bases between them. CDR1 MGHRA and CDR2 YSYEKL come from the germline V gene. CDR3 length: 15 residues. The origin of this receptor is a man aged 55 to 70 with lung cancer. V and J are TRBV4-1 and TRBJ2-7, with D tentatively TRBD1 (8 bases). The sample consisted of PBMCs. CDR3 sequence reads: CASSPGQGGSYEQYV. The CDR3 coding sequence is TGCGCCAGCAGCCCTGGACAGGGAGGGTCCTACGAGCAGTACGTC.